Below are 23 T cell receptor beta chains sequenced from a single sample in a study of T-cell memory formation after mild COVID-19 (dated by TCRdb to the early 2020s). Libraries came from 5' RACE. Instrument used: Illumina NovaSeq 6000. Through fastp at Q25 and MiXCR, TCRdb rebuilt clones from the public reads, retaining in-frame beta chains. CDR3 protein duplicates are merged, each entry listing the most common genes and DNA. This sample lists fewer than 150,000 distinct CDR3 sequences; 14% were detected once. The biggest ten clones account for around 28% of the sample. Material: PBMCs or a T cell subset sorted from them (not recorded which). These receptor sequences come from an adult woman who had mild COVID-19 (a few samples of this study predate the infection). The sample titles of this study are shuffled in the database, so cell type and time point are left out; the donor was told from shared clones.

The rearrangement uses TRBV19 and TRBJ2-1, with D possibly being TRBD1 or TRBD2 (5 bases each). The CDR3 contains 16 residues. Trimming stripped 1 base from V and 1 base from J, with 11 bases between. Per the germline V gene, CDR1 is LNHDA and CDR2 is SQIVND (reference sequence). For the CDR3, the DNA is TGTGCCAGTAGTATAGGAGGGGTCGGGTCCTACAATGAGCAGTTCTTC. This encodes CASSIGGVGSYNEQFF. Full variable domain (rest looked up from reference TRBV19 and TRBJ2-1): DGGITQSPKYLFRKEGQNVTLSCEQNLNHDAMYWYRQDPGQGLRLIYYSQIVNDFQKGDIAEGYSVSREKKESFPLTVTSAQKNPTAFYLCASSIGGVGSYNEQFFGPGTRLTVL.

The chain employs TRBV2 and TRBJ1-1; a weak D match, TRBD1 (6 bases). CDR1 and CDR2 (germline): SNHLY, FYNNEI. Between the trimmed V and J ends, which lost 2 bases and 0 bases, there was a span of 10 bases. The length of the CDR3 is 15 residues. The CDR3 spells CASSESGAMNTEAFF. As DNA, the CDR3 is TGTGCCAGCAGTGAATCGGGGGCCATGAACACTGAAGCTTTCTTT. Variable domain in full (rest from reference TRBV2 and TRBJ1-1): EPEVTQTPSHQVTQMGQEVILRCVPISNHLYFYWYRQILGQKVEFLVSFYNNEISEKSEIFDDQFSVERPDGSNFTLKIRSTKLEDSAMYFCASSESGAMNTEAFFGQGTRLTVV.

CDR3 sequence reads: CASALRDAGETQYF. CDR3 sequence (DNA): TGTGCCAGCGCCCTGCGGGACGCGGGAGAGACCCAGTACTTC. This chain connects TRBV6-2 or TRBV6-3 to TRBJ2-5, with a tentative D call TRBD2 (6 bases). Per germline, CDR1 MNHEY and CDR2 SVGEGT. V dropped 8 bases and J dropped 4 bases, with 17 bases sitting between them. The CDR3 spans 14 residues.

The chain is built from TRBV6-5 and TRBJ2-3; the match to TRBD1 covers 9 bases. Per the germline V gene, CDR1 is MNHEY and CDR2 is SVGAGI. This CDR3 spans 15 amino acids. V lost 2 bases, J lost 3 bases, and 3 bases stayed unmatched. The CDR3 coding sequence is TGTGCCAGCAGTTACACGGGACAGGGAACAGATACGCAGTATTTT. This encodes CASSYTGQGTDTQYF.

The table lists this clonotype with a few counts. The rearrangement uses TRBV14 and TRBJ2-5, with a possible D match to TRBD2 (6 bases). Between the trimmed V and J ends, which lost 4 bases and 1 base, there was a span of 10 bases. The length of the CDR3 is 14 residues. Germline V gene sequence: CDR1 SGHDN, CDR2 FVKESK. The CDR3 DNA reads as TGTGCCAGCAGCCCCTGGGGAGGCCAAGAGACCCAGTACTTC. It is translated as CASSPWGGQETQYF.

This clonotype has only a few counts. The J gene is TRBJ2-7, the V gene TRBV4-2, with D unclear. V was clipped by 1 base and J by 6 bases, with 10 bases between them. CDR1 and CDR2 (germline): LGHNA, YNFKEQ. The CDR3 consists of 13 residues. The CDR3 protein is CASSQATELEQYF. CDR3 nucleotides: TGTGCCAGCAGCCAAGCAACGGAGCTCGAGCAGTACTTC.

This clonotype was recorded many times. The chain carries TRBV7-9 and TRBJ2-1, with D possibly TRBD2 on 6 matching bases. Germline V gene sequence: CDR1 SEHNR, CDR2 FQNEAQ (reference sequence). The V and J ends lost 0 bases and 5 bases respectively, with 11 bases between them. The CDR3 is made up of 15 amino acids. The CDR3 nucleotides are TGTGCCAGCAGCTTAGCTAGCGGAACCAACAATGAGCAGTTCTTC. Its translation: CASSLASGTNNEQFF. The full variable domain, with the rest looked up from reference TRBV7-9 and TRBJ2-1, is DTGVSQNPRHKITKRGQNVTFRCDPISEHNRLYWYRQTLGQGPEFLTYFQNEAQLEKSRLLSDRFSAERPKGSFSTLEIQRTEQGDSAMYLCASSLASGTNNEQFFGPGTRLTVL.

This clonotype was seen many times. The V gene is TRBV7-6, the J gene TRBJ2-2; D perhaps matches TRBD1 (6 bases). The V gene's germline CDR1 is SGHVS and CDR2 FNYEAQ. The ends were cut back, 5 bases at V and 4 bases at J, with 17 bases in the middle. The CDR3 is made up of 16 amino acids. Here the CDR3 DNA reads TGTGCCAGCAGCCGCTACAGGGCAGGCGGCACCGGGGAGCTGTTTTTT. As protein: CASSRYRAGGTGELFF.

This sequence joins TRBV29-1 and TRBJ1-2, with D possibly matching TRBD1 (6 bases). This CDR3 spans 14 amino acids. V lost 3 bases to trimming and J lost 4 bases, with 15 bases between them. Germline values: CDR1 SQVTM, CDR2 ANQGSEA. CDR3 sequence reads: CSVDAAGVRYGYTF. The CDR3 nucleotides read TGCAGCGTTGATGCGGCAGGGGTCCGCTATGGCTACACCTTC.

V gene TRBV20-1 combines with J gene TRBJ1-1; no clear D gene. Germline loops: CDR1 DFQATT, CDR2 SNEGSKA (reference sequence). Trimming stripped 2 bases from V and 2 bases from J, with 15 bases between. The CDR3 has 15 amino acids. The CDR3 loop reads CSARLNPRLNTEAFF. The CDR3 bases are TGCAGTGCTAGACTCAACCCTCGTCTAAACACTGAAGCTTTCTTT.

V usage is TRBV4-2 and J usage is TRBJ1-2; a possible D gene is TRBD1 (6 bases). The CDR3 consists of 16 residues. In germline, CDR1 is LGHNA, CDR2 YNFKEQ. V was trimmed by 3 bases and J by 5 bases, leaving 19 bases between them. The CDR3 loop reads CASSQNQQGEAYGYTF. The CDR3 DNA reads TGTGCCAGCAGCCAGAACCAACAGGGAGAGGCGTATGGCTACACCTTC.

The chain is built from TRBV4-1 and TRBJ2-2, with D possibly being TRBD1 (5 bases). The V and J ends lost 1 base and 6 bases respectively, with 12 bases between them. Germline V lookup: CDR1 MGHRA, CDR2 YSYEKL. The CDR3 consists of 15 residues. This CDR3 is CASSQVQGKAGELFF. The CDR3 coding sequence is TGCGCCAGCAGCCAAGTTCAGGGAAAGGCCGGGGAGCTGTTTTTT.

This rearrangement joins TRBV7-9 to TRBJ2-3, with D perhaps being TRBD1 or TRBD2 (6 bases each). Between the trimmed V and J ends, which lost 5 bases and 4 bases, there was a span of 28 bases. The CDR3 loop spans 19 amino acids. The germline gives CDR1 SEHNR, CDR2 FQNEAQ (reference sequence). The CDR3 here is CASSPRTAAGRTTPDTQYF. Written as DNA, the CDR3 is TGTGCCAGCAGCCCTAGGACAGCTGCCGGGCGGACTACCCCAGATACGCAGTATTTT.

This clonotype was seen a single time. This chain links TRBV12-5 with TRBJ2-7; a possible D gene is TRBD2 (5 bases). This CDR3 region has 13 residues. V was pared by 4 bases and J by 4 bases, with 11 bases between. Germline CDR1 is LGHNT and CDR2 is FRNRAP. CDR3 residues: CASGWPGLYEQYF. In nucleotides, the CDR3 is TGTGCTAGTGGTTGGCCCGGACTGTACGAGCAGTACTTC.

The count of this clonotype is one. One junction end disagrees with the germline gene, perhaps due to a read error. The chain couples TRBV7-7 to TRBJ2-7; D possibly corresponds to TRBD1 (6 bases). Germline assignment: CDR1 SSHAT and CDR2 FNYEAQ (reference sequence). There are 15 residues in the CDR3. CDR3 protein: CASSLGHGVSYEQYF. The CDR3 region has the DNA TGTGCTAGCAGCTTGGGACACGGGGTCTCCTACGAGCAGTACTTC.

This clonotype was counted between two and nine times. The chain couples TRBV4-3 to TRBJ2-7; 7 bases line up with TRBD2. Germline V gene lookup returns CDR1 LGHNA and CDR2 YSLEER. V was clipped by 0 bases and J by 5 bases; unmatched bases: 13. The CDR3 totals 17 residues. The CDR3: CASSQERGTGGRNEQYF. The CDR3 coding sequence is TGCGCCAGCAGCCAAGAACGGGGGACTGGCGGGAGAAACGAGCAGTACTTC.

In its sample, this clonotype was seen a few times. This chain uses TRBV23-1 with TRBJ2-2, with a possible D match to TRBD1 (6 bases). TRBV23-1 is marked as an open reading frame, function uncertain. This CDR3 contains 15 residues. With 2 bases removed from V and 4 bases from J, the gap between germline ends came to 11 bases. The DNA of the CDR3 is TGCGCCAGCAGTCAAGTGTCAGGGGCCACCGGGGAGCTGTTTTTT. Translated, it gives CASSQVSGATGELFF.

The chain has TRBV19 and TRBJ1-5; 9 positions agree with TRBD1. The CDR3 sequence is 15 residues long. Germline CDR1 and CDR2: LNHDA and SQIVND (reference sequence). Unmatched junction bases numbered 8, after V lost 6 bases and J lost 5 bases. The CDR3 DNA sequence: TGTGCCAGTAGAACGGGACAGGGCGATCATCAGCCCCAGCATTTT. Its translation: CASRTGQGDHQPQHF.

This clonotype was found many times. The rearrangement uses TRBV7-2 and TRBJ2-1, with 9 bases matching TRBD2. Trimming removed 8 bases from V and 7 bases from J; junction bases left unmatched: 6. This CDR3 spans 13 amino acids. Germline values: CDR1 SGHTA, CDR2 FQGNSA. The CDR3 here is CASVPSGNNEQFF. DNA for the CDR3: TGTGCCAGCGTCCCTAGCGGGAATAATGAGCAGTTCTTC.

This clonotype was seen only a few times. V gene TRBV6-5 combines with J gene TRBJ2-1; a weak D match, TRBD2 (5 bases). V lost 7 bases and J 0 bases, leaving 13 bases between the germline ends. The CDR3 is 15 amino acids. The germline V gene encodes CDR1 MNHEY and CDR2 SVGAGI. This CDR3 reads CASIPYAGSYNEQFF. In DNA form, the CDR3 reads TGTGCCAGCATCCCTTACGCGGGCTCCTACAATGAGCAGTTCTTC.

The chain couples TRBV5-1 to TRBJ2-1, with 7 bases lining up with TRBD2. The V segment lost 0 bases and the J segment 4 bases; nucleotides outside the gene matches: 10. This CDR3 has 17 residues. The germline gives CDR1 SGHRS, CDR2 YFSETQ. The CDR3 loop is CASSLDGTIGEYNEQFF. CDR3 in DNA: TGCGCCAGCAGCTTGGATGGGACTATCGGGGAGTACAATGAGCAGTTCTTC. Combining the CDR3 with reference TRBV5-1 and TRBJ2-1 gives the whole variable domain KAGVTQTPRYLIKTRGQQVTLSCSPISGHRSVSWYQQTPGQGLQFLFEYFSETQRNKGNFPGRFSGRQFSNSRSEMNVSTLELGDSALYLCASSLDGTIGEYNEQFFGPGTRLTVL.

This chain connects TRBV6-5 to TRBJ2-2; D call uncertain. The V and J ends lost 2 bases and 5 bases respectively, with 9 bases between them. Germline loops: CDR1 MNHEY, CDR2 SVGAGI. CDR3 size: 14 residues. CDR3: CASSYNRETGELFF. Here the CDR3 DNA reads TGTGCCAGCAGTTACAATAGGGAAACCGGGGAGCTGTTTTTT.

V and J are TRBV7-9 and TRBJ2-1, with 10 bases lining up with TRBD2. CDR3 length: 16 amino acids. CDR1 and CDR2 from the germline V gene are SEHNR and FQNEAQ (reference sequence). V lost 6 bases, J lost 5 bases, and 10 bases stayed unmatched. The CDR3 nucleotides are TGTGCCAGCAGTCAAGGACTAGCGGCCCGACACAATGAGCAGTTCTTC. Protein sequence: CASSQGLAARHNEQFF.